The 2 T cell receptor beta chains in this list originate from one sample, sequenced in a study of shared clonotypes between healthy human individuals. Produced via immunoSEQ multiplex PCR; TCRdb's table is partial and in-frame only. The sample consists of approximately 2.5 million clones, more than 90% of them appearing once. The sample taken for sequencing was naive CD4+ T cells sorted from blood. Regarding subset: CD45RA+ positively selected. These receptors were collected from a young man in good health.

V is TRBV9 and J is TRBJ1-1; D ambiguous. The V end was cut by 6 bases, the J end by 2 bases, with 11 bases between. The CDR3 is made up of 13 amino acids. Germline lookup yields CDR1 SGDLS and CDR2 YYNGEE. CDR3 bases: TGTGCCAGCAACCGGGCTGAAAACACTGAAGCTTTCTTT. This translates into CASNRAENTEAFF.

The chain employs TRBV7-8 and TRBJ2-5; 9 positions match TRBD2. This CDR3 spans 14 amino acids. With V trimmed by 3 bases and J by 5 bases, 4 bases remained unmatched. Germline V CDR1 and CDR2: SGHVS, FQNEAQ. In DNA, the CDR3 is TGTGCCAGCAGCTTGCGGGGGGGTGAGGAGACCCAGTACTTC. Protein: CASSLRGGEETQYF.